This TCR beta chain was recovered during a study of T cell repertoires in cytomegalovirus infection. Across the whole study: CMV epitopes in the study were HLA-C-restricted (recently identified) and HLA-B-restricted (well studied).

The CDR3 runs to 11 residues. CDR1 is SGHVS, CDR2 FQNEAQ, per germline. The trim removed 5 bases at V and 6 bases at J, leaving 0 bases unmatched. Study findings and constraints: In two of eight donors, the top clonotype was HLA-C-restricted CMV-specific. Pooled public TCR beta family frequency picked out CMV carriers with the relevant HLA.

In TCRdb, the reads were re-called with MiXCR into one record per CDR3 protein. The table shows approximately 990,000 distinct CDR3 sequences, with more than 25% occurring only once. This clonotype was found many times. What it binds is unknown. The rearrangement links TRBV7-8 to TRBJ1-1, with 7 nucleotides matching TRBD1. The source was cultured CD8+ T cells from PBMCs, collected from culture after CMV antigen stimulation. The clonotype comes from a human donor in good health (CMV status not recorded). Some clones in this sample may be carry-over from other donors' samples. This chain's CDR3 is CASSRGPEAFF. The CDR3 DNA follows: TGTGCCAGCAGCAGGGGGCCTGAAGCTTTCTTT.